A single T cell receptor beta chain is shown here with its context. This entry comes from a study of blood T cell repertoires in COVID-19. Under the authors' procedure: Estimation of nucleated cell counts was performed using reference gene primer amplification. Clones were read by immunoSEQ multiplex PCR, and TCRdb kept only the in-frame ones, dropping some. The D gene and trimming were derived from the DNA, and the V and J assignments and clone size from that table. Of hundreds of thousands of clones listed, roughly nine tenths are singletons. This CDR3 contains 13 residues. Per germline, CDR1 DFQATT and CDR2 SNEGSKA (reference sequence). The junction had 12 bases not matched to a gene; V was cut back by 3 bases and J by 11 bases.

The source material was peripheral blood. This clonotype originated in an older woman who had recovered from COVID-19. The rearrangement joins TRBV20-1 to TRBJ1-1, with 7 bases fitting TRBD1. CDR3 in amino acids: CSASETGSTRAFF. The CDR3 nucleotides read TGCAGTGCTAGTGAGACAGGGAGTACCAGGGCTTTCTTT.